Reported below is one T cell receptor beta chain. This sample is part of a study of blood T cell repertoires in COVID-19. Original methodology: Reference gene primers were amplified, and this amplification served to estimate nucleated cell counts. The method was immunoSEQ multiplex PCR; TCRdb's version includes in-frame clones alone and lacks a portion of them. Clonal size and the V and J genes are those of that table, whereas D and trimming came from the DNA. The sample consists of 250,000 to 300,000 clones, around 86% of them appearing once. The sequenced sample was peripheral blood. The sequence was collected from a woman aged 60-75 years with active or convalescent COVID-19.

The CDR3, as DNA: TGTGCCAGCAGTGATTATCAGGGGACTAGCGGGTCAGAGACAGATACGCAGTATTTT. Its protein product is CASSDYQGTSGSETDTQYF. The gene calls are TRBV2 and TRBJ2-3, with TRBD2 matching over 12 bases. J was trimmed by 3 bases and V by 3 bases; bases with no gene match: 13. Germline V gene sequence: CDR1 SNHLY, CDR2 FYNNEI. This CDR3 has 19 amino acids.